Presented here are 18 T cell receptor beta chains from one specimen sequenced in a study of shared clonotypes between healthy human individuals (dated by TCRdb to the early 2020s). Library preparation used the immunoSEQ multiplex PCR assay. What TCRdb holds here is the immuneACCESS table cut down to in-frame rearrangements. Part of the clones is not present; checked against another copy, under half of the missing clones reflect an unresolved V gene, and the others are unexplained. For this sample there are about half a million clones; roughly three quarters appear just once. Around 13% of the sample rests with the top ten. Input material: PBMCs. Receptor source: a woman aged 40 to 50 in good health. Some clones in this sample may be carry-over from other donors' samples.

J is TRBJ2-5 and V is TRBV28, with D unclear. Germline V lookup: CDR1 MDHEN, CDR2 SYDVKM. The CDR3 is 15 amino acids. V gave up 6 bases and J gave up 2 bases, with 16 bases separating them. This CDR3 reads CASSSAPPLQETQYF. The CDR3 bases are TGTGCCAGCAGCTCGGCACCTCCATTACAAGAGACCCAGTACTTC.

As to this clone: This probably arose from a read error, given a far larger clone one base away. The CDR3 sequence: CSVILTRGGIEAFF. The DNA for the CDR3 is TGCAGCGTTATCCTAACCCGGGGTGGGATTGAAGCTTTCTTT. This chain connects TRBV29-1 to TRBJ1-1; D not resolved. This CDR3 is 14 amino acids long. Germline CDR1 and CDR2: SQVTM and ANQGSEA. Between the trimmed V and J ends, which lost 5 bases and 7 bases, there was a span of 20 bases.

The genes are TRBV2 and TRBJ2-1; 7 bases line up with TRBD2. The germline CDR1 and CDR2 sequences are SNHLY and FYNNEI. J was trimmed by 8 bases and V by 6 bases; bases with no gene match: 7. CDR3 size: 13 residues. CDR3 nucleotides: TGTGCCAGCAGCCTACTAGCGTTCGATGAGCAGTTCTTC. Its translation: CASSLLAFDEQFF.

In regard to this clone: At one of its ends the junction is not consistent with the germline gene, which may arise from a read error. The chain employs TRBV29-1 and TRBJ2-7, with a possible D match to TRBD1 (5 bases). Germline values: CDR1 SQVTM, CDR2 ANQGSEA. This CDR3 contains 12 residues. CDR3 DNA: TGCAGCGTTGTTGGACAACCTTACGGGCAGTACTTC. Amino acids: CSVVGQPYGQYF.

The chain has TRBV7-9 and TRBJ2-5; D unresolved. The CDR3 totals 15 residues. V was shortened by 1 base and J by 1 base, with 10 bases between the two germline ends. Germline loops: CDR1 SEHNR, CDR2 FQNEAQ (reference sequence). Here the CDR3 reads CASSLGASTQETQYF. DNA of the CDR3: TGTGCCAGCAGCTTAGGTGCCAGCACCCAAGAGACCCAGTACTTC.

The gene calls are TRBV7-2 and TRBJ2-1, with 11 bases lining up with TRBD2. The CDR3 consists of 16 residues. Germline CDR1 SGHTA, CDR2 FQGNSA. The ends lost 6 bases at V and 4 bases at J; junction bases unmatched: 8. DNA of the CDR3: TGTGCCAGCAGAGAAGGACTAGCGGGCCTTTACAATGAGCAGTTCTTC. Amino acids: CASREGLAGLYNEQFF.

CDR3 coding DNA: TGTGCCAGCAGCTTAAATGGAGGGTATGGCACCGGGGAGCTGTTTTTT. It yields the protein CASSLNGGYGTGELFF. The chain has TRBV7-3 and TRBJ2-2, with D tentatively TRBD2 (6 bases). Germline V gene data show CDR1 as SGHTA and CDR2 as FQGTGA. This CDR3 comprises 16 residues. The V end lost 1 base, the J end lost 4 bases, and 13 bases lay between the germline ends.

This chain connects TRBV5-1 to TRBJ2-5; 9 bases line up with TRBD2. The length of the CDR3 is 15 residues. V lost 2 bases and J lost 1; bases outside the gene matches: 3. In germline, CDR1 is SGHRS, CDR2 YFSETQ. In DNA, the CDR3 is TGCGCCAGCAGCTTATTGACTAGCGGCCAAGAGACCCAGTACTTC. Encoded protein: CASSLLTSGQETQYF. Full variable domain (rest looked up from reference TRBV5-1 and TRBJ2-5): KAGVTQTPRYLIKTRGQQVTLSCSPISGHRSVSWYQQTPGQGLQFLFEYFSETQRNKGNFPGRFSGRQFSNSRSEMNVSTLELGDSALYLCASSLLTSGQETQYFGPGTRLLVL.

The chain combines TRBV9 with TRBJ1-2, with D uncertain. The germline V gene has CDR1 SGDLS and CDR2 YYNGEE. The CDR3 length is 14 residues. The V and J ends lost 4 bases and 0 bases respectively, with 10 bases between them. Here the CDR3 DNA reads TGTGCCAGCAGCCCCTTCCCAGCTAACTATGGCTACACCTTC. Amino acids: CASSPFPANYGYTF.

The chain links TRBV30 to TRBJ2-7; TRBD2 might be the D (6 bases). Germline lookup yields CDR1 GTSNPN and CDR2 SVGIG (reference sequence). The CDR3 consists of 13 residues. V lost 4 bases and J 2 bases, leaving 12 bases between the germline ends. The CDR3 nucleotides read TGTGCCTGGAATGCGGGGTCCGCCTACGAGCAGTACTTC. This encodes CAWNAGSAYEQYF.

The V gene is TRBV6-6, the J gene TRBJ1-5; D is unresolved. V was pared by 1 base and J by 3 bases, with 7 bases between. Germline V gene lookup returns CDR1 MNHNY and CDR2 SVGAGI (reference sequence). CDR3 size: 14 residues. The CDR3 bases are TGTGCCAGCAGTTACTTCGGGGACAATCAGCCCCAGCATTTT. This gives the protein CASSYFGDNQPQHF.

The V and J genes are TRBV28 and TRBJ2-7, with D possibly TRBD2 on 5 matching bases. Per the germline V gene, CDR1 is MDHEN and CDR2 is SYDVKM. Trimming pared 6 bases from V and 12 bases from J, leaving 18 bases between. There are 12 residues in the CDR3. The CDR3 loop is CASSEKLGPMYF. The CDR3 DNA is TGTGCCAGCAGCGAAAAACTAGGGCCCATGTACTTC.

The chain is built from TRBV6-6 and TRBJ1-5, with a weak D call TRBD1 (5 bases). V lost 1 base, J lost 2 bases, and 12 bases lay in between. The CDR3 contains 16 residues. CDR1 MNHNY and CDR2 SVGAGI come from the germline V gene (reference sequence). CDR3: CASSYWTPGGNQPQHF. In DNA, the CDR3 is TGTGCCAGCAGTTACTGGACCCCGGGGGGCAATCAGCCCCAGCATTTT.

V gene TRBV7-9 combines with J gene TRBJ1-2, with 8 bases identical to TRBD1. CDR1 and CDR2 from the germline V gene are SEHNR and FQNEAQ (reference sequence). This CDR3 is 14 amino acids long. V was pared by 5 bases and J by 4 bases, with 6 bases of the junction left unmatched. The CDR3 region has the DNA TGTGCCAGCAGCGTCTCCGGGACAGGCTATGGCTACACCTTC. The encoded protein is CASSVSGTGYGYTF.

Points on this clone: This same CDR3 is encoded by further DNA sequences in the sample. As DNA, the CDR3 is TGTGCCAGCTCACCTGACAGGGTTTATGGCTACACCTTC. This encodes CASSPDRVYGYTF. J is TRBJ1-2 and V is TRBV18, with 7 nucleotides matching TRBD1. CDR1 KGHSH and CDR2 LQKENI come from the germline V gene. V was clipped by 3 bases and J by 5 bases; unmatched bases: 3. The CDR3 runs 13 residues.

The V and J genes are TRBV7-2 and TRBJ2-7; D may match TRBD1 or TRBD2 (5 bases each). The V gene's germline CDR1 is SGHTA and CDR2 FQGNSA. Trimming took off 5 bases at V and 0 bases at J, with 17 bases between the two ends. This CDR3 has 16 residues. The CDR3 spells CASSPGPGDGSYEQYF. CDR3 in DNA: TGTGCCAGCAGCCCCGGGCCTGGGGACGGCTCCTACGAGCAGTACTTC.

This clone was seen a handful of times. The rearrangement joins TRBV6-1 to TRBJ2-5; TRBD2 matches 10 bases. Gene TRBJ2-7 matches the end of the DNA better, so the J call may be wrong. In germline, CDR1 is MNHNS, CDR2 SASEGT. This CDR3 spans 15 amino acids. The CDR3 spells CASSELAGVRYEQYF. The DNA of the CDR3 is TGTGCCAGCAGTGAACTAGCGGGAGTGAGGTACGAGCAGTACTTC.

The chain recombines TRBV10-3 with TRBJ2-2; no reliable D call. Trimming stripped 11 bases from V and 5 bases from J, with 15 bases between. This CDR3 has 13 amino acids. Germline CDR1 is ENHRY and CDR2 is SYGVKD. The CDR3 bases are TGTGCCCCCCCCGCGCAAACTACCGGGGAGCTGTTTTTT. Translating gives CAPPAQTTGELFF.